This T cell receptor (beta chain) was sequenced for a study of Graves' ophthalmopathy and Graves' hyperthyroidism (dated 2018 in TCRdb). About the investigation overall: Peripheral blood was collected at initial diagnosis, prior to any treatment. Following sample collection, hyperthyroidism patients were given methimazole at a starting dose of 30 mg daily, and ophthalmopathy patients were given high-dose intravenous methylprednisolone. T-cell repertoires of thyroid tissue and blood were compared in 5 or 6 hyperthyroidism patients. To explore V-J signatures that distinguish ophthalmopathy from hyperthyroidism, a discovery set of 100 patients was enrolled, made up of 43 with ophthalmopathy and under 65 with stable hyperthyroidism. In total, 120 to 150 blood samples were TCR-sequenced: 40 to 45 ophthalmopathy, some 75 hyperthyroidism and some 17 hyperthyroidism-to-ophthalmopathy patients. The study used TCR beta repertoire signatures to distinguish Graves' ophthalmopathy from Graves' hyperthyroidism and to predict progression to ophthalmopathy. An independent validation cohort comprised roughly 20 hyperthyroidism patients and roughly 15 patients who later progressed from hyperthyroidism to ophthalmopathy. The paper as a whole reports these results and caveats: Most of the expanded thyroid clonotypes with a frequency above 0.001 were also detected in blood, and it was suggested that the thyroid immune response may be reflected by blood repertoires. In validation, the model predicted ophthalmopathy progression with about 71% sensitivity and 72.22% specificity; roughly 11 predicted patients were CT-confirmed with GO in a median of approximately 6.5 months. In cross-validation, the 13-signature model distinguished ophthalmopathy from stable hyperthyroidism with around 86% sensitivity and around 84% specificity, while in the test set the corresponding values were roughly 80% and 75%. Sample size was not statistically predetermined, and group allocation was not concealed from the investigators.

For repertoire sequencing, TCR beta CDR3 regions were amplified from RNA transcripts. The first round of RT-PCR was done with HTBI primers and the Qiagen OneStep RT-PCR kit, and was followed by a second round of multiplex PCR, then size selection and purification. Libraries were sequenced paired-end with 100 bp reads on an Illumina HiSeq2000. The original methods were these. Reads were processed with SOAPnuke, discarding reads with adapters, uncalled bases, mean Phred below 15, or no exact constant-primer or identifier match. COPE v1.2.5 was used to merge high-quality paired reads. Each unique nucleotide sequence was treated as a clonotype, and MiTCR v1.1 was used to align the clonotypes to the IMGT TRB V, D and J references. The analysis was limited to V-J combinations with a frequency above 0.0001, which together covered roughly 99% of repertoires. For each V-J combination, a TCR clonal expansion and chaos score was defined as the ratio of F50 clonal expansion to chaos observed in the TCRdist matrix. Welch's t-statistics and random forest were used to narrow the features down to roughly twelve V-J combinations, which were then fed into a naive Bayes classifier. The similarity between thyroid and blood repertoires was quantified using the Morisita-Horn index. Clones were called with MiXCR by TCRdb after fastp trimmed the public reads at Q25, and only in-frame beta chains were retained. Each CDR3 protein gets just one entry, which takes the most common genes and DNA from the rows behind it. The V and J calls reflect TCRdb's pipeline rather than the authors' work. For this sample the table gives 300,000 to 450,000 distinct CDR3 sequences, of which 17% were detected only once. The ten largest make up 2.4% of the sample.

Stable hyperthyroidism was defined as no progression to ophthalmopathy within 18 months of follow-up. Hyperthyroidism patients were newly diagnosed, were aged 18 to 65 years, and had a disease duration under 2 months. Anyone with other autoimmune diseases, uncontrolled infections, pregnancy or lactation was excluded from the study. Diagnosis was based on clinical symptoms, serum thyroxine, TRAb, thyroid ultrasound and orbital computed tomography. Ficoll-Paque density gradient centrifugation was used to isolate PBMCs from about 10 ml of fresh peripheral blood. Trizol reagent was used to extract the total RNA, and its quality was then checked on an Agilent 2100 Bioanalyzer. This clonotype was recorded at least ten times. It lacks a known antigen. Base quality data are lacking; no much larger clone is found one base away. The germline V gene yields MGHRA for CDR1 and YSYEKL for CDR2. The CDR3 covers 17 residues, taking in both the cysteine and the phenylalanine. Here the CDR3 DNA is all that survives: 51 bases in frame from base 1. Deletion took 1 base off V and 1 base off J, with a span of 14 bases between the germline ends.

The rearrangement joined TRBV4-1 to TRBJ1-5, with no D gene named confidently. The sequenced sample consisted of peripheral blood. This TCR was recovered from an adult woman with stable Graves' hyperthyroidism. The bases read TGCGCCAGCAGCCAAGCTGCCTTAGACCCGAGCAATCAGCCCCAGCATTTT. Translated, it reads CASSQAALDPSNQPQHF.